Sequencing of this T cell receptor (beta chain) was carried out in a study of blood T cell repertoires in COVID-19. Study at large: Acute and convalescent COVID-19 samples came from the United States, Italy and Spain. Sources were T cells, B-cell-depleted T cells, or PBMCs; the material itself was cDNA or gDNA.

Original handling: Amplified reference gene primers provided the basis for estimating nucleated cell counts. TCRdb keeps only in-frame clones here, not all; method: immunoSEQ multiplex PCR. V and J calls and clone size are given by that table; D and trimming were obtained from the DNA. The sample holds about 420,000 clones, approximately 90% seen once. Followed longitudinally, the Seattle patients had been enrolled during active infection. The CDR3 is made up of 15 amino acids. In germline, CDR1 is LNHDA, CDR2 SQIVND (reference sequence). Losses at the gene ends were 3 bases for V and 8 bases for J; bases not matched to a gene: 9.

The chain couples TRBV19 to TRBJ2-3, with 9 bases identical to TRBD2. The sequenced sample consisted of peripheral blood. This clonotype was obtained from a man aged 18 to 29 with COVID-19, enrolled during active disease. CDR3 in DNA: TGTGCCAGTAGTATGGAGGGAGCGGGGGGCCGTACGCAGTATTTT. This translates into CASSMEGAGGRTQYF.